Described below is a single T cell receptor (beta chain) sequence and its context. Its antigen is not known. Other nucleotide sequences in the sample specify the same CDR3. Trimming removed 3 bases from V and 2 bases from J, with 8 bases in between. Germline CDR1 SNHLY, CDR2 FYNNEI. The CDR3 runs 14 residues. These data belong to a study of OX40 agonist ivuxolimab in advanced cancers. Findings and limits, study-wide: Those patients achieving a partial response at 0.1-3.0 mg/kg showed among the lowest clonal expansion. Antigen specificity was not determined for the expanded peripheral T cells. At doses 0.1 to 3.0 mg/kg, CD4+ and CD8+ clones expanded.

Data came from immunoSEQ multiplex PCR; TCRdb stores just in-frame clones and leaves some out. Of 74,000 or so clones listed, around 86% are singletons. The source material was CD4+ or CD8+ T cells sorted from blood, sampled in a trial of the OX40 agonist ivuxolimab. The chain joins TRBV2 to TRBJ1-3; D not resolved. The receptor was derived from an adult with an advanced solid tumor such as melanoma, head and neck, liver or kidney cancer. CDR3 nucleotide sequence: TGTGCCAGCAGTGAGGCAGGTCCTGGAAACACCATATATTTT. It is translated as CASSEAGPGNTIYF.